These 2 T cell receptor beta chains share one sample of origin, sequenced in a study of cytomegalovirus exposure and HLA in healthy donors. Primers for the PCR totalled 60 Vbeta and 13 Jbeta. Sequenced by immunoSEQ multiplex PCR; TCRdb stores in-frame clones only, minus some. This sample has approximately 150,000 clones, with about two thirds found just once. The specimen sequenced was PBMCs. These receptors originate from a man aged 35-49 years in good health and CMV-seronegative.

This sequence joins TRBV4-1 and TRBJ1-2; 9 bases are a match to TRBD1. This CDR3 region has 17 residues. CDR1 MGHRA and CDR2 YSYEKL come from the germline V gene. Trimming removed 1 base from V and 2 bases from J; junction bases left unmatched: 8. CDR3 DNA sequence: TGCGCCAGCAGCCAAGTGCGTGGGGGACAGGGCAACTATGGCTACACCTTC. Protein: CASSQVRGGQGNYGYTF.

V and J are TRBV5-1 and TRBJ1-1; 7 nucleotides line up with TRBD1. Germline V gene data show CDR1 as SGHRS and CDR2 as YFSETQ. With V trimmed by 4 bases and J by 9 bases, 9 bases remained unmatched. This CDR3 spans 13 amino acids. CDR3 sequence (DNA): TGCGCCAGCAGCCCCAGGGGGACGGGGAAAGCTTTCTTT. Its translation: CASSPRGTGKAFF.